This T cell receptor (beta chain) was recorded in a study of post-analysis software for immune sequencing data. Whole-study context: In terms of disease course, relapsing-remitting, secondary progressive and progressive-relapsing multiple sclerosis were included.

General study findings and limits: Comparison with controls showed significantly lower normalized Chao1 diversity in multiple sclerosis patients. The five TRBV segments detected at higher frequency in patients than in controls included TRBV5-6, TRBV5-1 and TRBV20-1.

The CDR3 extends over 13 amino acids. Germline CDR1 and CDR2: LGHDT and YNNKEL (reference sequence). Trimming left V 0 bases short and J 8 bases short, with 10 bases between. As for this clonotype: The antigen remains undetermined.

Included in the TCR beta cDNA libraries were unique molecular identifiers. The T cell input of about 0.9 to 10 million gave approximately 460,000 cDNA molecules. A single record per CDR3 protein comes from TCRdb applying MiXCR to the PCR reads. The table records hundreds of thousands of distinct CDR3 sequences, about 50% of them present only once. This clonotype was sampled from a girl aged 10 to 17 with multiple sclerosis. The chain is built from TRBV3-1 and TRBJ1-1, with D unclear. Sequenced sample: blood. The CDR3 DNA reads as TGTGCCAGCAGCCAAGAATGGAGAGCCGAAGCTTTCTTT. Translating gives CASSQEWRAEAFF.